This T cell receptor (beta chain) was documented in a study of OX40 agonist ivuxolimab in advanced cancers. Looking at the study overall: Eligibility rules accepted prior anti-PD-1, anti-PD-L1 or anti-CTLA-4 therapy, and around 44% had some. Partial responses were observed in three patients, of whom one had hepatocellular carcinoma and two had cutaneous melanoma.

This table comes from immunoSEQ multiplex PCR, and its TCRdb copy is limited to in-frame clones, with some not included. The sample includes tens of thousands of clones, about four fifths of them seen just once. Whole-study results and caveats: Low levels of normalized T-cell clonal expansion also appeared in some nonresponders. Among T cells, CD8+ cells averaged more expanded clones than CD4+ cells.

This CDR3 spans 13 amino acids. The V gene lost 2 bases and the J gene lost 3 bases, with 8 bases spanning the gap. The V gene's germline CDR1 is PRHDT and CDR2 FYEKMQ (reference sequence). As for this clone: The antigen remains undetermined.

V and J are TRBV13 and TRBJ2-7; tentative D call: TRBD1 (6 bases). The clonotype originates from an adult with an advanced solid tumor such as melanoma, head and neck, liver or kidney cancer. The specimen comprised CD4+ or CD8+ T cells sorted from blood, sampled in a trial of the OX40 agonist ivuxolimab. CDR3: CASSLRGGYEQYF. The CDR3 DNA reads as TGTGCCAGCAGCTTAAGAGGGGGCTACGAGCAGTACTTC.